Listed below are T cell receptor beta chains from one sample, sequenced in a study of neoadjuvant anti-PD-1 for oral cavity cancer. The method was immunoSEQ multiplex PCR; TCRdb's version includes in-frame clones alone and lacks a portion of them. The sample has about 68,000 clones; about 88% are singletons. This material consisted of PBMCs, taken after nivolumab (anti-PD-1) treatment. Receptors were obtained from a person between 40 and 79 years old with oral cavity squamous cell carcinoma. Each CDR3 is given with its conserved first and last residue. The order of the fields is V gene, clone size, J gene, D gene, CDR3 protein, CDR3 DNA. The D gene is left open where the match is weak. Some rows mark clone size as missing; the rest say once, few, many or name a class of expanded clone.

TRBV19	-	TRBJ2-7	TRBD1	CASSAGQGGVYEQYF	TGTGCCAGTAGTGCTGGACAGGGGGGAGTGTACGAGCAGTACTTC
TRBV28	once	TRBJ1-1	-	CASSLGGKQAEAFF	TGTGCCAGCAGTTTAGGCGGGAAACAAGCTGAAGCTTTCTTT
TRBV2	-	TRBJ1-4	-	CASSPRRLNEKLFF	TGTGCCAGCAGCCCTAGACGGCTTAATGAAAAACTGTTTTTT
TRBV28	-	TRBJ2-3	-	CASRETSTDTQYF	TGTGCCAGCAGAGAGACTAGCACAGATACGCAGTATTTT
TRBV27	-	TRBJ2-7	-	CASTPLGKPDNEQYF	TGTGCCAGCACTCCCCTCGGGAAGCCTGACAACGAGCAGTACTTC
TRBV6-6	few	TRBJ2-3	-	CASSQGRTLRTDTQYF	TGTGCCAGCAGTCAAGGACGGACCCTTCGCACAGATACGCAGTATTTT
TRBV5-1	few	TRBJ1-2	-	CASSLLEGQANYGYTF	TGCGCCAGCAGCTTACTGGAGGGCCAAGCTAACTATGGCTACACCTTC
TRBV5-1	-	TRBJ1-3	-	CARVQGSGNTIYF	TGCGCCAGAGTTCAGGGGAGCGGAAACACCATATATTTT
TRBV6-1	-	TRBJ1-2	-	CASSEKGGANYGYTF	TGTGCCAGCAGTGAAAAGGGAGGGGCTAACTATGGCTACACCTTC
TRBV2	-	TRBJ1-1	-	CASKVGRDAEAFF	TGTGCCAGCAAGGTTGGTCGGGACGCTGAAGCTTTCTTT
TRBV2	-	TRBJ2-1	TRBD2	CASSSWVAGGEANEQFF	TGTGCCAGCAGTTCTTGGGTAGCGGGAGGAGAGGCCAATGAGCAGTTCTTC
TRBV25-1	-	TRBJ2-1	-	CASSDLTRDNEQFF	TGTGCCAGCAGTGATCTTACCAGAGACAATGAGCAGTTCTTC